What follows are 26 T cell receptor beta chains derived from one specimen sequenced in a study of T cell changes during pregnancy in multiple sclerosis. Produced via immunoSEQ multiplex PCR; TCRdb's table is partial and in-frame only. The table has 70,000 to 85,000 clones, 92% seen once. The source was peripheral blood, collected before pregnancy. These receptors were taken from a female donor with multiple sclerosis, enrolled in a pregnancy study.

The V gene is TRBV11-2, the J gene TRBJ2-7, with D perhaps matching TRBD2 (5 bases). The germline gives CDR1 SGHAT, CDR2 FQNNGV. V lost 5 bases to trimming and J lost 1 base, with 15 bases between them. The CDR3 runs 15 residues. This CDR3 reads CASSPRGSPSYEQYF. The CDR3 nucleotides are TGTGCCAGCAGCCCAAGAGGGAGCCCATCCTACGAGCAGTACTTC.

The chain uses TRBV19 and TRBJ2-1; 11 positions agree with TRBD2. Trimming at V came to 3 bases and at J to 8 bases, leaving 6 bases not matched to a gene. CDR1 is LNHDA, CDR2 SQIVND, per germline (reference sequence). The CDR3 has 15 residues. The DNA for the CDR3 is TGTGCCAGTAGTATCGTTAGCGGGGGGGCCGATGAGCAGTTCTTC. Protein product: CASSIVSGGADEQFF.

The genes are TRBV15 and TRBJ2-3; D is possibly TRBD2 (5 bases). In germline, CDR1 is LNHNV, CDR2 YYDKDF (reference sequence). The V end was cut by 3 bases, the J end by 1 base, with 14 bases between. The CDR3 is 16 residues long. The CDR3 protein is CATSSSAGEGTDTQYF. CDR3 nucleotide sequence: TGTGCCACCAGCAGTTCGGCGGGCGAAGGCACAGATACGCAGTATTTT.

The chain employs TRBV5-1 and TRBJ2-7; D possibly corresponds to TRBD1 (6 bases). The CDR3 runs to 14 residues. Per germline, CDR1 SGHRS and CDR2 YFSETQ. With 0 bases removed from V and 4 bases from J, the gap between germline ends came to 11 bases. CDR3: CASSLATTGYEQYF. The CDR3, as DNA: TGCGCCAGCAGCTTGGCTACCACAGGGTACGAGCAGTACTTC. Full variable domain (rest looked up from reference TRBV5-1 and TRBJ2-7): KAGVTQTPRYLIKTRGQQVTLSCSPISGHRSVSWYQQTPGQGLQFLFEYFSETQRNKGNFPGRFSGRQFSNSRSEMNVSTLELGDSALYLCASSLATTGYEQYFGPGTRLTVT.

This chain's CDR3 is CSGDDSLGNSNQPQHF. CDR3 nucleotides: TGCAGCGGGGATGACAGTTTAGGAAATAGCAATCAGCCCCAGCATTTT. The J gene is TRBJ1-5, the V gene TRBV29-1; tentative D call: TRBD1 (5 bases). V was clipped by 7 bases and J by 0 bases, with 19 bases between them. Germline-derived CDR1 and CDR2 are SQVTM and ANQGSEA. This CDR3 spans 16 amino acids.

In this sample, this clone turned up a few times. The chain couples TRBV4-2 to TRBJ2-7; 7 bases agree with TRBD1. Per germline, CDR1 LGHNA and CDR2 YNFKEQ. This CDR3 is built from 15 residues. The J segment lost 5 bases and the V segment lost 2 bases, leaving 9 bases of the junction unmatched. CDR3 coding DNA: TGTGCCAGCAGCCAACTTCCACAGGGGTTCAACGAGCAGTACTTC. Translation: CASSQLPQGFNEQYF.

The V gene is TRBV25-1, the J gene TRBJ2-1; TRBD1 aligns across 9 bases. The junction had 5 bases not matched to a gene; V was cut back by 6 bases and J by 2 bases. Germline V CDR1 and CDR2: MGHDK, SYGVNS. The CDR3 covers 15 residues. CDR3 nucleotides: TGTGCCAGCAGCGAGGACAGGGGAGCCTACAATGAGCAGTTCTTC. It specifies CASSEDRGAYNEQFF.

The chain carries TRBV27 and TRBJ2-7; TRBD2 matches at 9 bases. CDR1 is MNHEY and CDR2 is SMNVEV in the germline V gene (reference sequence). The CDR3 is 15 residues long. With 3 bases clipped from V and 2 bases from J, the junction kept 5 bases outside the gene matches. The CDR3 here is CASSLLASGAYEQYF. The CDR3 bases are TGTGCCAGCAGTTTGTTGGCTAGCGGGGCCTACGAGCAGTACTTC.

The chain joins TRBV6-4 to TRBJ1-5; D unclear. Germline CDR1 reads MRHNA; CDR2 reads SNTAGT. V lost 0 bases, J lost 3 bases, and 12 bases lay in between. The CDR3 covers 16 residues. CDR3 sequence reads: CASSDSVGRINQPQHF. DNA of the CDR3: TGTGCCAGCAGTGACTCAGTTGGCAGGATCAATCAGCCCCAGCATTTT.

The CDR3 DNA reads as TGTGCCAGCAGGGTACGGGGGAACTACGAGCAGTACTTC. Its translation: CASRVRGNYEQYF. This sequence joins TRBV6-1 and TRBJ2-7; D may be TRBD2 (6 bases). Germline values: CDR1 MNHNS, CDR2 SASEGT. V dropped 6 bases and J dropped 3 bases, with 12 bases sitting between them. The CDR3 spans 13 residues.

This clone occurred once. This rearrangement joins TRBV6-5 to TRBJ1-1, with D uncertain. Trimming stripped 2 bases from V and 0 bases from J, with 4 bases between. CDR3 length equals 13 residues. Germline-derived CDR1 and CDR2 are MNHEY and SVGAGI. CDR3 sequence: CASSYNMNTEAFF. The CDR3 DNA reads TGTGCCAGCAGTTACAACATGAACACTGAAGCTTTCTTT.

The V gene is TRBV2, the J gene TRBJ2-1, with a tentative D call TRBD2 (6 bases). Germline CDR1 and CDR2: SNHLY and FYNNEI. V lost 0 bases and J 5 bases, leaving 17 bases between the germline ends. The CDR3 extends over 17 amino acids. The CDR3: CASSEAVEGGDDNEQFF. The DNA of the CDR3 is TGTGCCAGCAGTGAAGCGGTCGAAGGAGGGGACGACAATGAGCAGTTCTTC.

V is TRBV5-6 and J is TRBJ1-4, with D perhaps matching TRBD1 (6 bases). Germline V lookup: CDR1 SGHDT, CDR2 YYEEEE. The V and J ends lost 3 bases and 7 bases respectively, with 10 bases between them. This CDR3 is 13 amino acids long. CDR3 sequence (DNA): TGTGCCAGCAGCTCGATAGGGGGTGAAAAACTGTTTTTT. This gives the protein CASSSIGGEKLFF.

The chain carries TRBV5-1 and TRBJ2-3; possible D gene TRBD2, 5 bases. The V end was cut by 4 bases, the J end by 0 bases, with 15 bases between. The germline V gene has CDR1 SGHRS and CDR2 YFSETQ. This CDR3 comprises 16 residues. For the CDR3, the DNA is TGCGCCAGCAGCAAGTTCGGCGGACTGAGCACAGATACGCAGTATTTT. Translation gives CASSKFGGLSTDTQYF.

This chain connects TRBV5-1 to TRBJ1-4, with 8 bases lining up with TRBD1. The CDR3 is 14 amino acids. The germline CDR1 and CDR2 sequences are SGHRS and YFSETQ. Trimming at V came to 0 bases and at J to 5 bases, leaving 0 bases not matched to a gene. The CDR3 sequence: CASSLGQGNEKLFF. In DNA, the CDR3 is TGCGCCAGCAGCTTGGGACAGGGGAATGAAAAACTGTTTTTT.

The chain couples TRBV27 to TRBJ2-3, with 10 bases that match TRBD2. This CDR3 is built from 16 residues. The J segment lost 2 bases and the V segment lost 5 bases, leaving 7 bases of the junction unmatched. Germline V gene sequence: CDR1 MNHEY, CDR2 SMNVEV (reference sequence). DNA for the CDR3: TGTGCCAGCAGTCCTAGCGGGGGAGAATTCACAGATACGCAGTATTTT. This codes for CASSPSGGEFTDTQYF.

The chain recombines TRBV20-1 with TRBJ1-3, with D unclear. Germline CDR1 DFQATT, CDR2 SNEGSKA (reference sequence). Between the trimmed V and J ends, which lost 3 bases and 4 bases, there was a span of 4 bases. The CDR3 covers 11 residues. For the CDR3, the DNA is TGCAGTGCTAGTTCGGGAAACACCATATATTTT. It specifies CSASSGNTIYF.

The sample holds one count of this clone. CDR3 amino acids: CASNRDYGYTF. The CDR3 DNA sequence: TGTGCCAGCAACAGGGACTATGGCTACACCTTC. The V gene is TRBV6-1, the J gene TRBJ1-2; TRBD1 is a possible D gene (6 bases). Germline V gene sequence: CDR1 MNHNS, CDR2 SASEGT. The V end lost 7 bases, the J end lost 3 bases, and 6 bases lay between the germline ends. The CDR3 extends over 11 amino acids.

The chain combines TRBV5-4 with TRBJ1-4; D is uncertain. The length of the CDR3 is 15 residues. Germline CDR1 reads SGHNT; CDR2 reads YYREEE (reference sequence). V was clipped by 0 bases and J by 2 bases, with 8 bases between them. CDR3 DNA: TGTGCCAGCAGCTTGGGTGGCTTCACTAATGAAAAACTGTTTTTT. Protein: CASSLGGFTNEKLFF.

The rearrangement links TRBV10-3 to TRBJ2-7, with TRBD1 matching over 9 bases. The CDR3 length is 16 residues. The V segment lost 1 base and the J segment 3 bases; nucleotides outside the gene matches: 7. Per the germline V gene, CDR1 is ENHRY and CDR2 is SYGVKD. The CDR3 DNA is TGTGCCATCAGTGAGTTCCCGGGACAGGGTTTCTACGAGCAGTACTTC. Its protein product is CAISEFPGQGFYEQYF.

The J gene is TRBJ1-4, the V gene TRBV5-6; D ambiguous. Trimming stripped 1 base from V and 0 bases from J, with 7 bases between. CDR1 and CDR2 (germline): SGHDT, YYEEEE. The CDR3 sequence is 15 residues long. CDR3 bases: TGTGCCAGCAGCTTGAGCACGGCAACTAATGAAAAACTGTTTTTT. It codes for CASSLSTATNEKLFF.

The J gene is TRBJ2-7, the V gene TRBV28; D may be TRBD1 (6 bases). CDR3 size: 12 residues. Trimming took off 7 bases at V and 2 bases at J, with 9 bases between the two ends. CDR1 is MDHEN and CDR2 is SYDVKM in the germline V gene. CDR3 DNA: TGTGCCAGCACGACAGGTCCCTACGAGCAGTACTTC. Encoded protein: CASTTGPYEQYF. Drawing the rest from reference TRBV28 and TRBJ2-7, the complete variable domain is DVKVTQSSRYLVKRTGEKVFLECVQDMDHENMFWYRQDPGLGLRLIYFSYDVKMKEKGDIPEGYSVSREKKERFSLILESASTNQTSMYLCASTTGPYEQYFGPGTRLTVT.

CDR3 sequence: CASSTQIQGPNTGELFF. CDR3 coding DNA: TGTGCCAGCAGTACCCAGATACAGGGGCCGAACACCGGGGAGCTGTTTTTT. The genes are TRBV28 and TRBJ2-2, with 7 nucleotides matching TRBD1. Trimming at V came to 5 bases and at J to 0 bases, leaving 9 bases not matched to a gene. Looked up from germline, CDR1 is MDHEN and CDR2 is SYDVKM. CDR3 length equals 17 residues.

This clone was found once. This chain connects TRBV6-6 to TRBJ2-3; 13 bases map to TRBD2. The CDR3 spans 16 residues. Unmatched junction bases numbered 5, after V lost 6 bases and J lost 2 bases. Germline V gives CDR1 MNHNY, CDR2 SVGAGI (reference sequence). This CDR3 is CASRNGLAGDTDTQYF. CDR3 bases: TGTGCCAGCAGGAACGGACTAGCGGGGGACACAGATACGCAGTATTTT.

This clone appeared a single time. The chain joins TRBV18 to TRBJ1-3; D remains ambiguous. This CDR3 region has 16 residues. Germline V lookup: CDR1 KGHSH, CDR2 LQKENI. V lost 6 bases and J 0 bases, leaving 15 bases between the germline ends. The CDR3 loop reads CASSERTTDSGNTIYF. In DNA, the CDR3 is TGTGCCAGCTCTGAGCGAACGACGGACTCTGGAAACACCATATATTTT.

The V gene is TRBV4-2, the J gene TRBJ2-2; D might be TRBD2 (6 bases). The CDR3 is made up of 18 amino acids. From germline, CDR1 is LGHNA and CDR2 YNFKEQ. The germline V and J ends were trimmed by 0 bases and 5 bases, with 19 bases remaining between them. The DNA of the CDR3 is TGTGCCAGCAGCCAAGAAGGATCGTGGGACTTAGCAACCGGGGAGCTGTTTTTT. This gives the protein CASSQEGSWDLATGELFF.